This entry lists 24 T cell receptor beta chains sequenced from one sample in a study of cytomegalovirus exposure and HLA in healthy donors. Primers: 60 Vbeta forward and 13 Jbeta reverse. Assay used: immunoSEQ multiplex PCR; TCRdb lists only in-frame clones, some missing. The profile shows approximately 150,000 clones, approximately 72% of them singletons. The sample consisted of PBMCs. The receptors were gathered from a man aged 35 to 55 in good health and CMV-seronegative.

As concerns this clone: A junction boundary mismatches the germline segment, possibly from a read error. The rearrangement links TRBV19 to TRBJ1-5, with D unclear. CDR1 and CDR2 from the germline V gene are LNHDA and SQIVND (reference sequence). CDR3 length: 12 amino acids. The CDR3 loop is CASSIGAQPQNF. In DNA form, the CDR3 reads TGTGCCAGTAGTATAGGGGCTCAGCCCCAGAATTTT.

The count of this clone is one. The rearrangement links TRBV5-1 to TRBJ2-3; the match to TRBD1 covers 9 bases. V was clipped by 1 base and J by 4 bases; unmatched bases: 1. Germline lookup yields CDR1 SGHRS and CDR2 YFSETQ. The length of the CDR3 is 14 residues. The CDR3 DNA follows: TGCGCCAGCAGCTTGCGACAGGGGGCAGATACGCAGTATTTT. Its protein product is CASSLRQGADTQYF.

The V gene is TRBV29-1, the J gene TRBJ1-1; 10 bases are shared with TRBD1. Germline V gene data show CDR1 as SQVTM and CDR2 as ANQGSEA. V lost 6 bases, J lost 11 bases, and 0 bases stayed unmatched. The CDR3 loop spans 9 amino acids. The CDR3 spells CSVGQGAFF. The DNA for the CDR3 is TGCAGCGTGGGACAGGGGGCTTTCTTT. The full variable domain, with the rest looked up from reference TRBV29-1 and TRBJ1-1, is SAVISQKPSRDICQRGTSLTIQCQVDSQVTMMFWYRQQPGQSLTLIATANQGSEATYESGFVIDKFPISRPNLTFSTLTVSNMSPEDSSIYLCSVGQGAFFGQGTRLTVV.

V gene TRBV4-1 combines with J gene TRBJ1-1; no reliable D call. Trimming took 1 base from V and 10 from J, leaving 13 bases between them. The CDR3 has 13 amino acids. Germline assignment: CDR1 MGHRA and CDR2 YSYEKL. CDR3 DNA sequence: TGCGCCAGCAGCCAAGGTATCGTTTCGGGAGCTTTCTTT. Translated, it gives CASSQGIVSGAFF.

This chain joins TRBV6-5 and TRBJ1-6; the D gene is possibly TRBD1 (6 bases). The CDR3 contains 13 residues. Trimming shortened V by 7 bases and J by 8 bases, and 12 bases separated the two germline ends. From germline, CDR1 is MNHEY and CDR2 SVGAGI. The CDR3 region is CASNQGTDSPLHF. CDR3 sequence (DNA): TGTGCCAGCAACCAGGGGACGGATTCACCCCTCCACTTT.

The rearrangement uses TRBV7-9 and TRBJ2-1; D call uncertain. V lost 3 bases to trimming and J lost 6 bases, with 9 bases between them. The CDR3 is 13 amino acids. Germline assignment: CDR1 SEHNR and CDR2 FQNEAQ (reference sequence). In DNA, the CDR3 is TGTGCCAGCAGCTTCTCTCTAGTCAATGAGCAGTTCTTC. Translation: CASSFSLVNEQFF.

This sequence joins TRBV18 and TRBJ1-1; 8 bases agree with TRBD1. CDR1 is KGHSH, CDR2 LQKENI, per germline. The CDR3 covers 16 residues. V was pared by 3 bases and J by 6 bases, with 12 bases of the junction left unmatched. The CDR3 DNA is TGTGCCAGCTCACCTCAACCATCAGGGGGCCTACCTGAAGCTTTCTTT. Translated, it gives CASSPQPSGGLPEAFF.

The V gene is TRBV5-1, the J gene TRBJ1-4; TRBD1 matches at 7 bases. Germline CDR1 is SGHRS and CDR2 is YFSETQ. The CDR3 covers 15 residues. Trimming at V came to 7 bases and at J to 7 bases, leaving 13 bases not matched to a gene. CDR3 sequence reads: CASPPRDRVIEKLFF. The CDR3 region has the DNA TGCGCCAGCCCACCCCGTGACAGGGTTATTGAAAAACTGTTTTTT.

The chain has TRBV19 and TRBJ1-5; no reliable D call. Germline V lookup: CDR1 LNHDA, CDR2 SQIVND (reference sequence). This CDR3 comprises 13 residues. V lost 3 bases and J lost 6, with 9 bases in between. In DNA form, the CDR3 reads TGTGCCAGTAGTATTGAGAGGTTTCAGCCCCAGCATTTT. It specifies CASSIERFQPQHF.

The gene calls are TRBV27 and TRBJ2-3, with 8 bases fitting TRBD2. The CDR3 extends over 16 amino acids. V dropped 5 bases and J dropped 0; count of bases not matched to a gene: 7. Germline V gene lookup returns CDR1 MNHEY and CDR2 SMNVEV (reference sequence). The CDR3 DNA is TGTGCCAGCAGTGAGGGACTAGTGCTTAGCACAGATACGCAGTATTTT. Protein product: CASSEGLVLSTDTQYF.

The rearrangement joins TRBV5-4 to TRBJ2-1; a weak D match, TRBD1 (6 bases). V was shortened by 4 bases and J by 0 bases, with 14 bases between the two germline ends. Germline V gives CDR1 SGHNT, CDR2 YYREEE (reference sequence). The CDR3 has 16 residues. The CDR3 coding sequence is TGTGCCAGCAGCGAAAGGGACATCCGCTCCTACAATGAGCAGTTCTTC. Protein product: CASSERDIRSYNEQFF.

This clone was recorded only once. The chain recombines TRBV6-6 with TRBJ2-5; D may be TRBD2 (6 bases). Per the germline V gene, CDR1 is MNHNY and CDR2 is SVGAGI (reference sequence). This CDR3 is 15 amino acids long. Trimming shortened V by 6 bases and J by 5 bases, and 19 bases separated the two germline ends. The CDR3 coding sequence is TGTGCCAGCAGGCCGATAGGAGGGGCGAGGGAGACCCAGTACTTC. It encodes CASRPIGGARETQYF.

This clone has more than one count but fewer than ten. This chain uses TRBV5-1 with TRBJ2-3; maybe TRBD2 (6 bases). The length of the CDR3 is 16 residues. V lost 5 bases and J 1 base, leaving 17 bases between the germline ends. In germline, CDR1 is SGHRS, CDR2 YFSETQ. CDR3 nucleotides: TGCGCCAGCAGTAATATCGGGGGTTGGGGCACAGATACGCAGTATTTT. This sequence encodes CASSNIGGWGTDTQYF.

The chain uses TRBV12-2 and TRBJ2-7; the table's D call, TRBD1, was not checked against the DNA. TRBV12-2 is shown as a pseudogene. The CDR3 sequence is 15 residues long. CDR3 in amino acids: CASRLGGQGDYEQYF. CDR3 in DNA: TGTGCAAGTCGCTTAGGAGGACAGGGGGATTACGAGCAGTACTTC.

The chain couples TRBV7-2 to TRBJ2-5; 7 bases are shared with TRBD2. Germline assignment: CDR1 SGHTA and CDR2 FQGNSA. This CDR3 region has 14 residues. V lost 6 bases to trimming and J lost 5 bases; unmatched junction nucleotides: 9. The CDR3 region is CASSTQAGMETQYF. CDR3 DNA sequence: TGTGCCAGCAGTACCCAAGCGGGGATGGAGACCCAGTACTTC.

A few counts support this clone. The chain links TRBV5-4 to TRBJ1-2; the match to TRBD1 covers 10 bases. The V segment lost 0 bases and the J segment 6 bases; nucleotides outside the gene matches: 5. The CDR3 extends over 15 amino acids. CDR1 and CDR2 from the germline V gene are SGHNT and YYREEE (reference sequence). The CDR3 nucleotides read TGTGCCAGCAGCTTGGCCAAAGGGACAGGGGATGGCTACACCTTC. Translating gives CASSLAKGTGDGYTF.

This chain links TRBV7-6 with TRBJ2-2; D might be TRBD2 (5 bases). Germline values: CDR1 SGHVS, CDR2 FNYEAQ. The CDR3 sequence is 16 residues long. The V and J ends lost 6 bases and 3 bases respectively, with 17 bases between them. The CDR3 DNA reads as TGTGCCAGCAGACCAGATATCCAGGACTACACCGGGGAGCTGTTTTTT. Residues: CASRPDIQDYTGELFF.

This clone appeared a few times. V is TRBV19 and J is TRBJ2-3; D is possibly TRBD1 (6 bases). Trimming cost V 5 bases and J 3 bases, with 18 bases left between them. CDR3 length: 16 residues. Germline V gene lookup returns CDR1 LNHDA and CDR2 SQIVND (reference sequence). DNA of the CDR3: TGTGCCAGTAGTGCCCCGTCCGGACAGCAAACAGATACGCAGTATTTT. Amino acid sequence: CASSAPSGQQTDTQYF. Full variable domain (outside the CDR3, taken from reference TRBV19 and TRBJ2-3): DGGITQSPKYLFRKEGQNVTLSCEQNLNHDAMYWYRQDPGQGLRLIYYSQIVNDFQKGDIAEGYSVSREKKESFPLTVTSAQKNPTAFYLCASSAPSGQQTDTQYFGPGTRLTVL.

The chain couples TRBV10-1 to TRBJ2-1, with TRBD2 matching over 10 bases. Trimming took 2 bases from V and 0 from J; bases not matched to a gene: 1. Germline CDR1 reads WNHNN; CDR2 reads SYGVQD (reference sequence). This CDR3 is built from 16 residues. This chain's CDR3 is CASSEERGGSYNEQFF. The CDR3 bases are TGCGCCAGCAGTGAGGAGCGGGGGGGCTCCTACAATGAGCAGTTCTTC.

This sequence joins TRBV28 and TRBJ2-7; 10 bases align to TRBD2. The germline V gene encodes CDR1 MDHEN and CDR2 SYDVKM. The CDR3 has 15 amino acids. J lost 2 bases, V lost 4 bases, and 5 bases had no gene match. The CDR3, as DNA: TGTGCCAGCAGTTGGGGACTAGCGAATACCTACGAGCAGTACTTC. Its protein is CASSWGLANTYEQYF. Complete variable domain (other parts from reference TRBV28 and TRBJ2-7): DVKVTQSSRYLVKRTGEKVFLECVQDMDHENMFWYRQDPGLGLRLIYFSYDVKMKEKGDIPEGYSVSREKKERFSLILESASTNQTSMYLCASSWGLANTYEQYFGPGTRLTVT.

This chain connects TRBV9 to TRBJ2-5; D remains unclear. In germline, CDR1 is SGDLS, CDR2 YYNGEE. CDR3 length: 15 residues. Trimming took 4 bases from V and 2 from J, leaving 15 bases between them. The CDR3 nucleotides are TGTGCCAGCAGCCGTCGGGTTTACCCACAAGAGACCCAGTACTTC. As protein: CASSRRVYPQETQYF. The full variable domain, with the rest looked up from reference TRBV9 and TRBJ2-5, is DSGVTQTPKHLITATGQRVTLRCSPRSGDLSVYWYQQSLDQGLQFLIQYYNGEERAKGNILERFSAQQFPDLHSELNLSSLELGDSALYFCASSRRVYPQETQYFGPGTRLLVL.

This clone has just one count. In DNA, the CDR3 is TGTGCCAGCAGTGAGTGGCACGATAGCAATCAGCCCCAGCATTTT. Its translation is CASSEWHDSNQPQHF. The chain employs TRBV2 and TRBJ1-5, with no clear D. This CDR3 contains 15 residues. The ends were cut back, 3 bases at V and 0 bases at J, with 9 bases in the middle. The germline CDR1 and CDR2 sequences are SNHLY and FYNNEI.

This clone has just one count. The CDR3 DNA follows: TGCGCCAGCAGCCGCGGACTAGCGGGAGGGGGAAACTACGAGCAGTACTTC. Translating gives CASSRGLAGGGNYEQYF. The chain carries TRBV4-1 and TRBJ2-7, with 15 bases matching TRBD2. The V and J ends lost 4 bases and 3 bases, in that order; junction bases with no gene match: 7. This CDR3 spans 17 amino acids. Germline V gene data show CDR1 as MGHRA and CDR2 as YSYEKL.

This chain joins TRBV7-2 and TRBJ2-5; TRBD2 matches at 8 bases. The junction had 7 bases not matched to a gene; V was cut back by 1 base and J by 3 bases. In germline, CDR1 is SGHTA, CDR2 FQGNSA. The CDR3 totals 16 residues. CDR3 residues: CASSLVLAGFKETQYF. The DNA for the CDR3 is TGTGCCAGCAGCTTAGTGCTAGCGGGTTTTAAAGAGACCCAGTACTTC.